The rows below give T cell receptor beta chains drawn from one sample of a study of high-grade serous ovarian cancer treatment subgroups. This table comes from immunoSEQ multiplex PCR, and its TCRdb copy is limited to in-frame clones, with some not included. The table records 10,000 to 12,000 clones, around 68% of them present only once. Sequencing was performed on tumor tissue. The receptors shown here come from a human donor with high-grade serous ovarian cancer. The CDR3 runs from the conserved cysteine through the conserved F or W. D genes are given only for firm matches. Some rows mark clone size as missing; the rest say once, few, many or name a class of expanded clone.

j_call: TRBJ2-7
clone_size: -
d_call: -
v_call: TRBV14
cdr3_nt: TGTGCCAGCAGCCAAGTCGGGGGGCCAACCTACGAGCAGTACTTC
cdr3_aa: CASSQVGGPTYEQYF

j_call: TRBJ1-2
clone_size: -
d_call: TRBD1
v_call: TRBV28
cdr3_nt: TGTGCCAGCACACCAGGGGGCATGGGTGGCTACACCTTC
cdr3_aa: CASTPGGMGGYTF

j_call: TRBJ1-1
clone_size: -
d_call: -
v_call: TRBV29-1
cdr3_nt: TGCAGCGTTGAAGACGCAAGGTCGTCTGAAGCTTTCTTT
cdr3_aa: CSVEDARSSEAFF

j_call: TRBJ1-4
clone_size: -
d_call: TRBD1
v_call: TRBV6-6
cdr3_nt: TGTGCCAGCAGCGACCCCGTCGGGACAGGGGATGAAAAACTGTTTTTT
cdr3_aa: CASSDPVGTGDEKLFF

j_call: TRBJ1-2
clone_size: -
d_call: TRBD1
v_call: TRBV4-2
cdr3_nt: TGTGCCAGCAGCCAAGATCCCTTAGGCCAAGGGGGCGACGATGGCTACACCTTC
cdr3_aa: CASSQDPLGQGGDDGYTF

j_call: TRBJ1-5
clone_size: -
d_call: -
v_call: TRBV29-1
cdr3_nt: TGCAGCGTTGTATTGGCAGGGAATCAGCCCCAGCATTTT
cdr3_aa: CSVVLAGNQPQHF

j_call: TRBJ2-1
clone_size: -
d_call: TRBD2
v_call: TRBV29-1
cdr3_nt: TGCAGCGTTGCCGATAGCGGGAGTGGGGATGAGCAGTTCTTC
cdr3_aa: CSVADSGSGDEQFF

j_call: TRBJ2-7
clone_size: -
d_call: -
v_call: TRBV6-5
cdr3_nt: TGTGCCAGCAGCCTCGGTCAGCTGTCCTACGAGCAGTACTTC
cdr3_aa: CASSLGQLSYEQYF

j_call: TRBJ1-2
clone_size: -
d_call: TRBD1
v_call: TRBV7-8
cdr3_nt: TGTGCCAGCAGCCCAGGGGGCGGTCTAGGATATGGCTACACCTTC
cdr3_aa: CASSPGGGLGYGYTF

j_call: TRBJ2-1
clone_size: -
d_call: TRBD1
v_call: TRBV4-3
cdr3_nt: TGCGCCAGCAGCCCCGGGACAGGGGGCTACAATGAGCAGTTCTTC
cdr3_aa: CASSPGTGGYNEQFF

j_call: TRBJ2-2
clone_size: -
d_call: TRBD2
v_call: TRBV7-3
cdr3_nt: TGTGCCAGCAGCTCCTCGACTAGCATGGCCGGGGAGCTGTTTTTT
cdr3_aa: CASSSSTSMAGELFF

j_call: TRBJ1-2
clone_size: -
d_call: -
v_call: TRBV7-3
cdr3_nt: TGTGCCAGCAGCTTAACGCCCTCGGGGACCCCCTATGGCTACACCTTC
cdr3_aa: CASSLTPSGTPYGYTF

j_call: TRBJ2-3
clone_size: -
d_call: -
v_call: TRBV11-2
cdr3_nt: TGTGCCAGCAGCTTAGTGATTAGCGGATACACAGATACGCAGTATTTT
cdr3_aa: CASSLVISGYTDTQYF

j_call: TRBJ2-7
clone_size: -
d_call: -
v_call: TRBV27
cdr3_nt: TGTGCCAGCAGTTCGGACAGCTTCTACGAGCAGTACTTC
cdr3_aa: CASSSDSFYEQYF

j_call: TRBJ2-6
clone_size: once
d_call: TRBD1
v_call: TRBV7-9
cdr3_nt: TGTGCCAGCAGCTTACGCCAGAGGGGGCCTGGGGCCAACGTCCTGACTTTC
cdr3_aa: CASSLRQRGPGANVLTF

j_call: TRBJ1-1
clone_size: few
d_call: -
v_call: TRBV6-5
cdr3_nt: TGTGCCAGCAGCTACCAAGCCGACGTCGCCCCGCGCACCTTT
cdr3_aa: CASSYQADVAPRTF

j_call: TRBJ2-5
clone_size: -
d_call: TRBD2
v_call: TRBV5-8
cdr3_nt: TGTGCCAGCAGCTTGGCCGGGACTAGCGGACCCCGTGGGGAGACCCAGTACTTC
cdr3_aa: CASSLAGTSGPRGETQYF

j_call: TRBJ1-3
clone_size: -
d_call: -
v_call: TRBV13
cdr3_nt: TGTGCCAGCAGCTTAGGGCGAAGGGTACACACCATATATTTT
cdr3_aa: CASSLGRRVHTIYF

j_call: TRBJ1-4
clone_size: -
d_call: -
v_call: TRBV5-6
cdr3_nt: TGTGCCAGCAGCGTGGGGGCGATTAATGAAAAACTGTTTTTT
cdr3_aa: CASSVGAINEKLFF

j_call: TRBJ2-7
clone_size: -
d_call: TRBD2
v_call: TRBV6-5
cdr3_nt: TGTGCCAGCAGTCGACTAGCGGGAAGGTACGAGCAGTACTTC
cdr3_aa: CASSRLAGRYEQYF

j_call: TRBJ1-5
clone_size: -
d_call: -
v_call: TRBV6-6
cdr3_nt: TGTGCCAGCAGTTACGAGGGACAGCCCCAGCATTTT
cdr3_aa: CASSYEGQPQHF

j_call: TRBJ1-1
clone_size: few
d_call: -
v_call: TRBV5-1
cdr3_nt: TGCGCCAGCAGCTCAGGAAAATGGGAAACTGAAGCTTTCTTT
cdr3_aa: CASSSGKWETEAFF

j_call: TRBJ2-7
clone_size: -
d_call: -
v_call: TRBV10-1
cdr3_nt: TGCGCCATGCACCACCCGGCCCGATACTACGAGCAGTACTTC
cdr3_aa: CAMHHPARYYEQYF

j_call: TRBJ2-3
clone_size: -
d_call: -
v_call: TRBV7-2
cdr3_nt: TGTGCCAGCAGCATTAGGGAAGAAGATACGCAGTATTTT
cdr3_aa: CASSIREEDTQYF